This T cell receptor beta chain appears in the sequencing data of a study of blood T cell repertoires in COVID-19. The trim removed 3 bases at V and 3 bases at J, leaving 23 bases unmatched. The CDR3 has 20 amino acids. From germline, CDR1 is DFQATT and CDR2 SNEGSKA (reference sequence). As processed by the authors: Estimated nucleated cell counts came from reference gene primer amplification. Profiling relied on immunoSEQ multiplex PCR, and the TCRdb table lists in-frame clones only, not all of them. Clonal size and the V and J genes are those of that table, whereas D and trimming came from the DNA. The table has about 40,000 clones, around 90% seen once.

The sample comprised peripheral blood. This receptor was identified in a woman aged 25 to 39 in a cohort sampled during active COVID-19. This chain uses TRBV20-1 with TRBJ1-1; the match to TRBD1 covers 9 bases. CDR3: CSASQTHPAGTGILYTEAFF. The CDR3 nucleotides are TGCAGTGCTAGTCAAACCCATCCAGCCGGGACAGGGATTTTGTACACTGAAGCTTTCTTT.